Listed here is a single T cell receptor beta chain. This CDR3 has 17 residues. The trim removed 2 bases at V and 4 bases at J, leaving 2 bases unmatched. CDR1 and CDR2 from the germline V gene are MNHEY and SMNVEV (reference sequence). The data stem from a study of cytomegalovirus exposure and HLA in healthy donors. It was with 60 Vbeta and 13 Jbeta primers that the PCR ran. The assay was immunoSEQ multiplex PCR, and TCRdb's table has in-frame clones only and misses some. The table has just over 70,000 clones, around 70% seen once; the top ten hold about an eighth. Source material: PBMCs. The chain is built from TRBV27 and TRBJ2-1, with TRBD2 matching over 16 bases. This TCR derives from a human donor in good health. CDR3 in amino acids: CASSLTGLAGGYNEQFF. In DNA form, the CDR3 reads TGTGCCAGCAGTTTAACGGGACTAGCGGGAGGGTACAATGAGCAGTTCTTC.